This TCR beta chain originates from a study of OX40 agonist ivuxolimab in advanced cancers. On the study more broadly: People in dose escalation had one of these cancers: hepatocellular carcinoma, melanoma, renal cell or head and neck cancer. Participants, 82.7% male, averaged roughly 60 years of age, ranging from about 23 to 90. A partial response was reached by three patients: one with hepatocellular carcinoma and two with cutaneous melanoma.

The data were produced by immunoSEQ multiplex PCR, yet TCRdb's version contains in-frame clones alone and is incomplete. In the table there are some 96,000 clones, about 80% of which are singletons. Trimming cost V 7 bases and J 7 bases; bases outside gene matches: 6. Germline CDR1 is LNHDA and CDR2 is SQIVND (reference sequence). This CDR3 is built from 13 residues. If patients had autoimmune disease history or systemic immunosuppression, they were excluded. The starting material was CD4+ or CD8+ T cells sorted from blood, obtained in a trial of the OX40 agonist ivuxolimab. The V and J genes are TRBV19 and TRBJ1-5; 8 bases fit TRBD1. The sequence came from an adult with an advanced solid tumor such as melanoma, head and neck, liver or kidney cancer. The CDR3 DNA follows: TGTGCCAGTACCAGACAGGGGTTCCAGCCCCAGCATTTT. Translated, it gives CASTRQGFQPQHF.